There are a few counts of the clone carrying this T cell receptor beta chain. Its target is unknown. The data stem from a study of cytomegalovirus exposure and HLA in healthy donors. Both 60 Vbeta primers and 13 Jbeta primers went into the PCR. Assay: immunoSEQ multiplex PCR; the TCRdb copy retains only in-frame clones and omits some. This table has 130,000 or so clones, 8.5% to 10% appearing once. The CDR3 is 16 amino acids. V dropped 0 bases and J dropped 5; count of bases not matched to a gene: 6. In germline, CDR1 is LNHNV, CDR2 YYDKDF (reference sequence). The study, taken as a whole, reports: Rarity held for most TCR sequences, but there were some public TCRs that occurred in many donors.

The clonotype comes from a man aged 40-55 years in good health and CMV-seronegative. The gene calls are TRBV15 and TRBJ2-5; TRBD2 agrees at 10 bases. Material: PBMCs. The DNA of the CDR3 is TGTGCCACCAGCAGAGATAGGAGCGGGGGGGCGGAGACCCAGTACTTC. It translates to CATSRDRSGGAETQYF.